Below are 27 T cell receptor beta chains sequenced from a single sample in a study of identical twins. Each CDR3 protein is one row after TCRdb ran MiXCR on the 5' RACE reads. The sample consists of under 350,000 distinct CDR3 sequences, around 9.7% of them appearing once. This sample was also put to use in a study of yellow fever vaccine responses in identical twins.

The specimen sequenced was CD8+ T cells sorted from blood. The receptors stem from a woman younger than 30 in good health.

This clonotype was seen more than once but under ten times. The CDR3 is CASSKLAGGPHEQYF. CDR3 coding DNA: TGTGCCAGCAGTAAACTAGCGGGGGGCCCCCACGAGCAGTACTTC. The chain carries TRBV2 and TRBJ2-7; 12 bases agree with TRBD2. This CDR3 is built from 15 residues. V trimming: 5 bases; J trimming: 5 bases; junction bases outside the gene matches: 7. Germline V gene sequence: CDR1 SNHLY, CDR2 FYNNEI.

Ten or more counts support this clonotype. This chain links TRBV19 with TRBJ2-7; 9 nucleotides agree with TRBD1. Per germline, CDR1 LNHDA and CDR2 SQIVND (reference sequence). V lost 5 bases, J lost 7 bases, and 6 bases stayed unmatched. CDR3 length: 13 residues. CDR3 DNA: TGTGCCAGTAGTGTCCGGGACAGGGTGGAGCAGTACTTC. It specifies CASSVRDRVEQYF.

In this sample, this clonotype turned up a few times. The chain employs TRBV15 and TRBJ2-5, with D maybe TRBD2 (6 bases). The germline V gene encodes CDR1 LNHNV and CDR2 YYDKDF (reference sequence). The CDR3 runs to 14 residues. The V and J ends lost 0 bases and 5 bases respectively, with 10 bases between them. In nucleotides, the CDR3 is TGTGCCACCAGCAGAGATGGTGGGGGGGAGACCCAGTACTTC. This gives the protein CATSRDGGGETQYF.

The table lists this clonotype with a few counts. V gene TRBV20-1 combines with J gene TRBJ2-1; possibly TRBD1 for D (6 bases). With 5 bases removed from V and 8 bases from J, the gap between germline ends came to 16 bases. Germline V gene data show CDR1 as DFQATT and CDR2 as SNEGSKA (reference sequence). The CDR3 is made up of 13 amino acids. The CDR3 is CSARRGSSDEQFF. In DNA, the CDR3 is TGCAGTGCTCGTAGGGGGAGCTCCGATGAGCAGTTCTTC.

V and J are TRBV7-9 and TRBJ2-7; D unclear. The CDR3 contains 14 residues. V dropped 5 bases and J dropped 2 bases, with 13 bases sitting between them. Germline V lookup: CDR1 SEHNR, CDR2 FQNEAQ (reference sequence). CDR3 sequence reads: CASSGSRVTYEQYF. The CDR3 DNA is TGTGCCAGCAGCGGCAGCCGGGTGACCTACGAGCAGTACTTC.

This clonotype was recorded many times. The rearrangement uses TRBV7-9 and TRBJ1-4; TRBD1 matches at 10 bases. Germline-derived CDR1 and CDR2 are SEHNR and FQNEAQ (reference sequence). Trimming removed 5 bases from V and 2 bases from J; junction bases left unmatched: 5. The CDR3 sequence is 16 residues long. CDR3: CASSPDRGLTNEKLFF. The CDR3 DNA follows: TGTGCCAGCAGCCCAGACAGGGGGCTGACTAATGAAAAACTGTTTTTT.

The table lists this clonotype with a few counts. J is TRBJ2-5 and V is TRBV7-9, with D tentatively TRBD2 (5 bases). The CDR3 spans 14 residues. Germline V gene lookup returns CDR1 SEHNR and CDR2 FQNEAQ (reference sequence). The ends were cut back, 3 bases at V and 6 bases at J, with 14 bases in the middle. DNA for the CDR3: TGTGCCAGCAGCTTTTTGGCGGGCGGACAGACCCAGTACTTC. It yields the protein CASSFLAGGQTQYF. The full variable domain, rest sourced from reference TRBV7-9 and TRBJ2-5, is DTGVSQNPRHKITKRGQNVTFRCDPISEHNRLYWYRQTLGQGPEFLTYFQNEAQLEKSRLLSDRFSAERPKGSFSTLEIQRTEQGDSAMYLCASSFLAGGQTQYFGPGTRLLVL.

In this sample, this clonotype turned up a few times. This chain uses TRBV7-9 with TRBJ2-7, with D perhaps matching TRBD2 (6 bases). The V gene's germline CDR1 is SEHNR and CDR2 FQNEAQ (reference sequence). CDR3 length: 15 amino acids. V was cut by 4 bases and J by 5 bases, with 18 bases left in between. This CDR3 is CASSSPGLPNNEQYF. The CDR3 DNA sequence: TGTGCCAGCAGCTCACCGGGACTTCCAAACAACGAGCAGTACTTC.

In this sample, this clonotype turned up many times. This chain links TRBV7-2 with TRBJ2-3, with 11 positions matching TRBD2. Germline CDR1 reads SGHTA; CDR2 reads FQGNSA. V lost 4 bases, J lost 5 bases, and 5 bases stayed unmatched. The CDR3 is made up of 15 amino acids. Here the CDR3 reads CASSSLAGGRDTQYF. CDR3 nucleotide sequence: TGTGCCAGCAGCTCCCTAGCGGGGGGTAGAGATACGCAGTATTTT.

The chain links TRBV3-1 to TRBJ2-1; maybe TRBD2 (5 bases). Deletions cut 3 bases from V and 3 bases from J, with 15 bases between. From germline, CDR1 is LGHDT and CDR2 YNNKEL (reference sequence). The CDR3 has 16 residues. This CDR3 reads CASSQGSGTRYNEQFF. The CDR3 DNA reads TGTGCCAGCAGCCAGGGAAGCGGAACCCGCTACAATGAGCAGTTCTTC.

This rearrangement joins TRBV12-3 or TRBV12-4 to TRBJ2-2; 9 bases align to TRBD1. Trimming cost V 6 bases and J 5 bases; bases outside gene matches: 16. CDR3 length: 18 amino acids. The CDR3 spells CASSHMIRDRVFTGELFF. In DNA form, the CDR3 reads TGTGCCAGCAGCCACATGATTCGGGACAGGGTGTTTACCGGGGAGCTGTTTTTT.

This clonotype was observed at least ten times. The chain links TRBV11-1 to TRBJ2-1, with a weak D call TRBD2 (7 bases). Germline V lookup: CDR1 SGHAT, CDR2 FQDESV (reference sequence). The ends were cut back, 5 bases at V and 5 bases at J, with 19 bases in the middle. The CDR3 runs to 16 residues. The CDR3 spells CASSATLAGADNEQFF. CDR3 in DNA: TGTGCCAGCAGCGCAACTCTGGCGGGGGCAGACAATGAGCAGTTCTTC.

This clonotype was observed at least ten times. The V and J genes are TRBV5-5 and TRBJ2-3, with D possibly called TRBD1 or TRBD2 (6 bases each). Looked up from germline, CDR1 is SGHKS and CDR2 is YYEKEE (reference sequence). The V gene lost 0 bases and the J gene lost 3 bases, with 11 bases spanning the gap. The CDR3 consists of 15 residues. The CDR3 nucleotides read TGTGCCAGCAGCTTGGCAACAGGGAGGACAGATACGCAGTATTTT. Translation gives CASSLATGRTDTQYF.

The gene calls are TRBV19 and TRBJ2-1; tentatively, D is TRBD2 (6 bases). The CDR3 is made up of 15 amino acids. CDR1 is LNHDA and CDR2 is SQIVND in the germline V gene (reference sequence). V lost 7 bases, J lost 7 bases, and 20 bases lay in between. In DNA form, the CDR3 reads TGTGCCAGTAATTGGGGGGATTGGGGTGTGAATGAGCAGTTCTTC. Its translation: CASNWGDWGVNEQFF.

In this sample, this clonotype turned up many times. J is TRBJ1-4 and V is TRBV12-3 or TRBV12-4; 7 bases are shared with TRBD1. The CDR3 length is 15 residues. V dropped 5 bases and J dropped 7; count of bases not matched to a gene: 10. The CDR3 loop reads CASSPRQGRGEKLFF. The CDR3, as DNA: TGTGCCAGCAGTCCACGACAGGGTCGAGGTGAAAAACTGTTTTTT.

A few counts support this clonotype. This chain joins TRBV6-2 or TRBV6-3 and TRBJ2-7, with 7 bases lining up with TRBD1. J lost 2 bases, V lost 2 bases, and 6 bases had no gene match. The germline CDR1 and CDR2 sequences are MNHEY and SVGEGT. The CDR3 consists of 15 residues. CDR3 coding DNA: TGTGCCAGCAGTTACAGCCGGGACAGCCCCTACGAGCAGTACTTC. Amino acids: CASSYSRDSPYEQYF.

The V gene is TRBV5-4, the J gene TRBJ2-7; 12 positions match TRBD2. V was clipped by 4 bases and J by 1 base; unmatched bases: 9. In germline, CDR1 is SGHNT, CDR2 YYREEE (reference sequence). The CDR3 spans 17 residues. The CDR3 DNA reads TGTGCCAGCAGCCCCGAAGGACTAGCGGGAATATCCTACGAGCAGTACTTC. Translated: CASSPEGLAGISYEQYF.

This clonotype was picked up many times. This sequence joins TRBV29-1 and TRBJ2-7, with D possibly being TRBD1 (5 bases). The V end was cut by 5 bases, the J end by 2 bases, with 10 bases between. CDR3 length equals 12 residues. CDR1 is SQVTM, CDR2 ANQGSEA, per germline. As DNA, the CDR3 is TGCAGCGTTCTCGGACAAGCCTACGAGCAGTACTTC. Its protein is CSVLGQAYEQYF.

This clonotype showed up many times. The genes are TRBV28 and TRBJ2-7; D perhaps matches TRBD1 (6 bases). This CDR3 has 14 amino acids. Germline CDR1 and CDR2: MDHEN and SYDVKM. The V and J ends lost 6 bases and 4 bases respectively, with 16 bases between them. CDR3 nucleotides: TGTGCCAGCAGCTCCAGGGACACCGTTTACGAGCAGTACTTC. Its translation: CASSSRDTVYEQYF.

This clonotype was counted at least ten times. The chain employs TRBV20-1 and TRBJ2-1; the match to TRBD2 covers 13 bases. This CDR3 is 14 amino acids long. After removal of 1 base from V and 9 bases from J, the junction contained 3 bases not matched to a gene. The germline V gene has CDR1 DFQATT and CDR2 SNEGSKA (reference sequence). CDR3 coding DNA: TGCAGTGCTAGAGGAGGGACTAGCGGGATTGAGCAGTTCTTC. Its protein product is CSARGGTSGIEQFF.

This clonotype was detected ten times or more. The chain uses TRBV5-1 and TRBJ1-2; a weak D match, TRBD1 (5 bases). This CDR3 has 15 amino acids. Germline values: CDR1 SGHRS, CDR2 YFSETQ. The germline V and J ends were trimmed by 0 bases and 6 bases, with 15 bases remaining between them. The CDR3 region has the DNA TGCGCCAGCAGCTTGGACACAGGACCACTTAATGGCTACACCTTC. Translated, it gives CASSLDTGPLNGYTF.

This clonotype was detected only a few times. The V gene is TRBV20-1, the J gene TRBJ1-1; 7 positions match TRBD1. CDR3 length: 14 residues. Per germline, CDR1 DFQATT and CDR2 SNEGSKA (reference sequence). The ends lost 3 bases at V and 2 bases at J; junction bases unmatched: 6. The CDR3: CSASVRGGNTEAFF. CDR3 nucleotides: TGCAGTGCTAGCGTCCGAGGGGGCAACACTGAAGCTTTCTTT.

This clonotype was seen more than once but under ten times. The rearrangement links TRBV20-1 to TRBJ2-7; D is unresolved. CDR3 length equals 15 residues. Looked up from germline, CDR1 is DFQATT and CDR2 is SNEGSKA (reference sequence). V was shortened by 1 base and J by 2 bases, with 15 bases between the two germline ends. This CDR3 is CSARAKRDNPYEQYF. The CDR3 DNA is TGCAGTGCTAGAGCCAAACGAGACAATCCCTACGAGCAGTACTTC.

This clonotype was found a few times. This is likely a read error, given that the CDR3 carries no conserved phenylalanine or tryptophan at its end. The DNA is omitted, as the CDR3 cannot be located on it reliably, and the CDR3 follows TCRdb's listing. The rearrangement uses TRBV4-1 and TRBJ2-4. A total of 8 residues make up the CDR3, ends included. Germline CDR1 reads MGHRA; CDR2 reads YSYEKL. CDR3 sequence: CASSQSYG.

A few counts support this clonotype. The V gene is TRBV9, the J gene TRBJ2-3; TRBD2 might be the D (7 bases). The CDR3 covers 18 residues. Germline values: CDR1 SGDLS, CDR2 YYNGEE. The V gene lost 0 bases and the J gene lost 0 bases, with 17 bases spanning the gap. CDR3 residues: CASSVEGGEGLSTDTQYF. Here the CDR3 DNA reads TGTGCCAGCAGCGTAGAGGGGGGGGAGGGTTTAAGCACAGATACGCAGTATTTT.

This chain links TRBV29-1 with TRBJ1-1; D ambiguous. Trimming stripped 2 bases from V and 3 bases from J, with 10 bases between. CDR3 length: 13 amino acids. Germline V gene lookup returns CDR1 SQVTM and CDR2 ANQGSEA. CDR3 sequence: CSVERLGDTEAFF. In DNA, the CDR3 is TGCAGCGTTGAAAGGCTCGGGGACACTGAAGCTTTCTTT.

This clonotype was recorded many times. This chain connects TRBV14 to TRBJ1-6; unclear D gene. Deletions cut 1 base from V and 0 bases from J, with 7 bases between. Germline values: CDR1 SGHDN, CDR2 FVKESK. This CDR3 is built from 16 residues. CDR3 coding DNA: TGTGCCAGCAGCCAAGCCGGGAGCTCCTATAATTCACCCCTCCACTTT. This encodes CASSQAGSSYNSPLHF.